Below, 30 T cell receptor beta chains from the same sample are listed, as sequenced in a study of T cell clonality in common variable immunodeficiency (dated by TCRdb to about 2015). The library relied on the immunoSEQ multiplex PCR assay. TCRdb stores this immuneACCESS table with in-frame sequences only. Part of the clones is absent; in the studies checked, under half of the shortfall reflects unresolved V genes, and no reason is known for the rest. Here the sample lists about 52,000 clones, none seen once only. Jointly, the top ten make up more than 2% of the sample. Sample: peripheral blood mononuclear cells. The receptors come from a person between 18 and 69 years old in good health.

This clone showed up many times. CDR3 DNA (partial): TGTGCCAGCTCACCCATTCGCAATCAGCCC. It specifies CASSPIRNQP. In full, the CDR3 reads CASSPIRNQPQHF. V and J are TRBV18 and TRBJ1-5; no clear D gene. The read gets to within 3 residues of the CDR3 end, and the germline J gene fills in the rest. This CDR3 region has 13 residues. Germline V lookup: CDR1 KGHSH, CDR2 LQKENI. The ends were cut back, 3 bases at V and 2 bases at J, with 5 bases in the middle.

This clone appeared many times. The read halts 3 residues ahead of the CDR3 end, with the missing end drawn from the germline J gene. The chain employs TRBV30 and TRBJ1-3, with 9 bases identical to TRBD1. CDR1 and CDR2 from the germline V gene are GTSNPN and SVGIG (reference sequence). The CDR3 is 15 residues long. Unmatched junction bases numbered 6, after V lost 2 bases and J lost 4 bases. The sequenced part of the CDR3 DNA is TGTGCCTGGAGTCCTTGGACAGGGGAAGGAAACACC. Translated: CAWSPWTGEGNT. The CDR3 as a whole reads CAWSPWTGEGNTIYF.

With regard to this clone: The CDR3 extends 3 residues past the end of the read, so its final part is completed from the germline J gene. The V call is TRBV10-2, the J call TRBJ2-1; D perhaps matches TRBD1 (5 bases). This CDR3 is built from 15 residues. Trimming removed 0 bases at V and 2 bases at J, with 8 bases between. Germline V gene sequence: CDR1 WSHSY, CDR2 SAAADI. The CDR3 reads CASSESLGAYNEQFF. The CDR3 DNA, read in part, is TGCGCCAGCAGTGAGTCCCTAGGGGCCTACAATGAG.

This clone was recorded at least ten times. The read finishes 3 residues shy of the CDR3 end, and the germline J gene is used to complete it. The V and J genes are TRBV9 and TRBJ2-3; 8 bases are shared with TRBD1. J lost 4 bases, V lost 4 bases, and 5 bases had no gene match. Looked up from germline, CDR1 is SGDLS and CDR2 is YYNGEE. The CDR3 is 14 residues long. The CDR3: CASSPGQGADTQYF. The CDR3 bases that were read are TGTGCCAGCAGCCCCGGACAGGGCGCAGATACG.

This clone was seen repeatedly, ten times or more. Read coverage stops 3 residues before the CDR3 terminus; the germline J gene supplies the remainder. The same CDR3 is also encoded by other DNA sequences in this sample. The chain recombines TRBV2 with TRBJ2-5, with a weak D call TRBD1 (6 bases). Germline V lookup: CDR1 SNHLY, CDR2 FYNNEI. The CDR3 is 13 residues long. Trimming took 2 bases from V and 5 from J, leaving 9 bases between them. The CDR3 loop is CASSEQGRETQYF. CDR3 DNA (partial): TGTGCCAGCAGTGAACAGGGGCGCGAGACC. Together with reference TRBV2 and TRBJ2-5, the CDR3 gives the full variable domain: EPEVTQTPSHQVTQMGQEVILRCVPISNHLYFYWYRQILGQKVEFLVSFYNNEISEKSEIFDDQFSVERPDGSNFTLKIRSTKLEDSAMYFCASSEQGRETQYFGPGTRLLVL.

This clone was observed many times. From the germline J gene comes the end of the CDR3, since the read stops 3 residues before it. This sequence joins TRBV6-1 and TRBJ2-3; 13 bases agree with TRBD2. The CDR3 totals 18 residues. Germline CDR1 reads MNHNS; CDR2 reads SASEGT. The J segment lost 0 bases and the V segment lost 0 bases, leaving 3 bases of the junction unmatched. The DNA read from the CDR3 is TGTGCCAGCAGTGAAGCACTAGCGGGAGGGCCTAGCACAGATACG. Its protein is CASSEALAGGPSTDT. From start to end, the CDR3 is CASSEALAGGPSTDTQYF.

Ten or more counts support this clone. Sequencing ends 3 residues short of the CDR3 end; the germline J gene provides the rest. This sequence joins TRBV20-1 and TRBJ2-3, with TRBD1 as a possible D gene (6 bases). The CDR3 length is 14 residues. V was pared by 6 bases and J by 0 bases, with 13 bases between. Germline-derived CDR1 and CDR2 are DFQATT and SNEGSKA (reference sequence). The sequenced part of the CDR3 DNA is TGCAGTGCACTCCCCGGACAGAGCACAGATACG. It encodes CSALPGQSTDT. The full CDR3 sequence reads CSALPGQSTDTQYF.

As for this clone: The sequence runs out 3 residues before the end of the CDR3; the remainder is reconstructed from the germline J gene. This sequence joins TRBV7-2 and TRBJ1-4; TRBD1 might be the D (5 bases). The germline V gene encodes CDR1 SGHTA and CDR2 FQGNSA. This CDR3 comprises 15 residues. Partial CDR3 DNA: TGTGCCAGCAGCACGATTGAGGGGACTAATTCACCA. Protein product: CASSTIEGTNSP. The CDR3 as a whole reads CASSTIEGTNSPLFF.

This clone was seen ten or more times. The CDR3 extends 3 residues past the end of the read, so its final part is completed from the germline J gene. The chain combines TRBV7-9 with TRBJ2-3; D is possibly TRBD2 (7 bases). V was cut by 2 bases and J by 4 bases, with 10 bases left in between. Germline V gives CDR1 SEHNR, CDR2 FQNEAQ (reference sequence). This CDR3 region has 14 residues. The CDR3: CASSLRGGPDTQYF. The part of the CDR3 DNA that was read is TGTGCCAGCAGCTTAAGGGGGGGCCCAGATACG.

Ten or more counts support this clone. Coverage ceases 3 residues before the CDR3 finishes, and the germline J gene fills in the end. The chain links TRBV5-1 to TRBJ2-1; 7 positions agree with TRBD1. This CDR3 is built from 14 residues. Germline V CDR1 and CDR2: SGHRS, YFSETQ. V dropped 4 bases and J dropped 2; count of bases not matched to a gene: 3. CDR3 DNA (partial): TGCGCCAGCAGCGCCGGGACAGCCTACAATGAG. Translated, it gives CASSAGTAYNE. The whole CDR3 reads CASSAGTAYNEQFF.

This clone has at least ten counts. The sequenced CDR3 bases are TGCGCCAGCAGACATACCACAGGGAGGGAGACC. It yields the protein CASRHTTGRET. The whole CDR3 protein is CASRHTTGRETQYF. The genes are TRBV5-1 and TRBJ2-5, with D perhaps TRBD1 or TRBD2 (6 bases each). With the read ending 3 residues before the CDR3 end, the germline J gene is used to fill in that end. The ends were cut back, 5 bases at V and 5 bases at J, with 16 bases in the middle. CDR1 and CDR2 from the germline V gene are SGHRS and YFSETQ. The CDR3 sequence is 14 residues long.

Remarks on this clone: The CDR3 is cut off 3 residues early in the read; its end comes from the germline J gene. The V call is TRBV6-1, the J call TRBJ2-3; possibly TRBD1 or TRBD2 for D (5 bases each). This CDR3 region has 15 residues. Germline loops: CDR1 MNHNS, CDR2 SASEGT. CDR3 DNA (partial): TGTGCCAGCAGTGAGGGCCAGGGTGGGTGGGAGACG. Amino acid sequence: CASSEGQGGWET. The CDR3 in full is CASSEGQGGWETQYF.

As for this clone: The sequence runs out 3 residues before the end of the CDR3; the remainder is reconstructed from the germline J gene. This chain joins TRBV20-1 and TRBJ2-7; D possibly corresponds to TRBD2 (5 bases). The CDR3 runs 14 residues. Per germline, CDR1 DFQATT and CDR2 SNEGSKA (reference sequence). Trimming removed 4 bases at V and 5 bases at J, with 18 bases between. The CDR3 reads CSAKTAETTDEQYF. The sequenced part of the CDR3 DNA is TGCAGTGCTAAAACAGCGGAGACAACCGACGAG.

The covered CDR3 bases are TGTGCCAGCAGCAGAGATCGGGGGAACGAG. It translates to CASSRDRGNE. The CDR3 as a whole reads CASSRDRGNEQYF. The V call is TRBV7-9, the J call TRBJ2-7, with D perhaps TRBD2 (6 bases). The read comes to an end 3 residues before the CDR3 does, leaving the germline J gene to fill in the end. V was shortened by 5 bases and J by 5 bases, with 13 bases between the two germline ends. This CDR3 contains 13 residues. Germline V gene lookup returns CDR1 SEHNR and CDR2 FQNEAQ (reference sequence).

Turning to this clone: The missing CDR3 end, 3 residues past where the read stops, is filled in from the germline J gene. This chain uses TRBV6-4 with TRBJ2-7, with D perhaps matching TRBD2 (6 bases). The CDR3 contains 13 residues. CDR1 is MRHNA and CDR2 is SNTAGT in the germline V gene. V shed 6 bases and J shed 3 bases, with 12 bases lying between them. The sequenced CDR3 bases are TGTGCCAGCAGGGAGACTAGGGACTACGAG. Translation gives CASRETRDYE. The whole CDR3 protein is CASRETRDYEQYF.

This clone was detected many times. Sequencing ends 3 residues short of the CDR3 end; the germline J gene provides the rest. The chain employs TRBV5-1 and TRBJ2-2; D is undetermined. Per the germline V gene, CDR1 is SGHRS and CDR2 is YFSETQ. The CDR3 is made up of 15 amino acids. V was pared by 0 bases and J by 4 bases, with 10 bases between. CDR3 sequence: CASSLGAFGTGELFF. Partial CDR3 DNA: TGCGCCAGCAGCTTGGGGGCGTTCGGCACCGGGGAG.

This clone occurred many times. The sequenced fragment ends 3 residues before the CDR3 boundary, so the rest is inferred from the germline J gene. The chain recombines TRBV2 with TRBJ2-7, with 7 bases lining up with TRBD1. Germline V gives CDR1 SNHLY, CDR2 FYNNEI. The CDR3 totals 13 residues. V dropped 6 bases and J dropped 2; count of bases not matched to a gene: 4. CDR3 bases read: TGTGCCAGCAGCGTGACAGGGACCTACGAG. This gives the protein CASSVTGTYE. The entire CDR3 reads CASSVTGTYEQYF.

This clone appeared many times. The CDR3 region is CASSLGLVGITDTQYF. The sequenced part of the CDR3 DNA is TGTGCCAGTAGTCTAGGACTAGTGGGGATCACAGATACG. The chain recombines TRBV19 with TRBJ2-3, with 7 bases fitting TRBD2. Read data end 3 residues before the CDR3 end; the end is taken from the germline J gene. Germline V gene lookup returns CDR1 LNHDA and CDR2 SQIVND (reference sequence). V shed 5 bases, J shed 2 bases, and the junction held 10 bases outside the gene matches. The CDR3 runs 16 residues.

This clone was detected a few times. The read ends 3 residues shy of where the CDR3 ends; the end is completed using the germline J gene. The chain uses TRBV6-1 and TRBJ1-2; no clear D gene. Looked up from germline, CDR1 is MNHNS and CDR2 is SASEGT. The CDR3 contains 15 residues. The chain's CDR3 is CASSEEAGNSYDYTF. The CDR3 DNA, read in part, is TGTGCCAGCAGTGAAGAGGCGGGGAACTCCTACGAC.

This clone was observed a few times. Sequencing ends 3 residues short of the CDR3 end; the germline J gene provides the rest. The V call is TRBV5-1, the J call TRBJ2-7, with TRBD1 as a possible D gene (5 bases). V lost 2 bases to trimming and J lost 1 base, with 10 bases between them. This CDR3 comprises 14 residues. Germline V CDR1 and CDR2: SGHRS, YFSETQ. Incomplete CDR3 DNA: TGCGCCAGCAGCTTAAGACAGCGATCCTACGAG. It is translated as CASSLRQRSYE. The whole CDR3 sequence reads CASSLRQRSYEQYF.

To note about this clone: The CDR3 end falls 3 residues outside the read, so it is completed with the germline J gene. V gene TRBV19 combines with J gene TRBJ1-1; 8 bases map to TRBD1. Germline V lookup: CDR1 LNHDA, CDR2 SQIVND (reference sequence). V lost 5 bases, J lost 4 bases, and 15 bases stayed unmatched. This CDR3 has 17 residues. CDR3 DNA, as far as it was read: TGTGCCAGTAGTGGACAGGGCTTTTCCAGGGGTAGCACTGAA. Protein sequence: CASSGQGFSRGSTE. The full CDR3 reads CASSGQGFSRGSTEAFF. The variable domain in full, with the rest retrieved from reference TRBV19 and TRBJ1-1, is DGGITQSPKYLFRKEGQNVTLSCEQNLNHDAMYWYRQDPGQGLRLIYYSQIVNDFQKGDIAEGYSVSREKKESFPLTVTSAQKNPTAFYLCASSGQGFSRGSTEAFFGQGTRLTVV.

The table lists this clone with many counts. The read stops 3 residues short of the end of the CDR3; the missing end is completed from the germline J gene. V gene TRBV7-3 combines with J gene TRBJ2-5; 14 nucleotides line up with TRBD2. This CDR3 comprises 16 residues. After removal of 5 bases from V and 1 base from J, the junction contained 3 bases not matched to a gene. Germline V CDR1 and CDR2: SGHTA, FQGTGA. The covered CDR3 bases are TGTGCCAGCAGCCCCGGACTAGCGGGGGGCCAAGAGACC. It translates to CASSPGLAGGQET. In full, the CDR3 reads CASSPGLAGGQETQYF. Drawing the rest from reference TRBV7-3 and TRBJ2-5, the complete variable domain is GAGVSQTPSNKVTEKGKYVELRCDPISGHTALYWYRQSLGQGPEFLIYFQGTGAADDSGLPNDRFFAVRPEGSVSTLKIQRTERGDSAVYLCASSPGLAGGQETQYFGPGTRLLVL.

Concerning this clone: The CDR3 end falls 3 residues outside the read, so it is completed with the germline J gene. V and J are TRBV6-1 and TRBJ2-1; 7 nucleotides match TRBD2. CDR3 size: 15 residues. Germline CDR1 MNHNS, CDR2 SASEGT. The V gene end was trimmed by 4 bases and the J gene end by 8 bases; junction bases not matched to a gene: 11. CDR3 DNA, as far as it was read: TGTGCCAGCAGTGGGGCGGCGGGAGCCCCCCATGAG. Protein sequence: CASSGAAGAPHE. The complete CDR3 sequence is CASSGAAGAPHEQFF.

This clone was seen many times. The CDR3 end falls 3 residues outside the read, so it is completed with the germline J gene. The chain employs TRBV7-6 and TRBJ2-7; D gene unclear. CDR3 size: 15 residues. The V gene's germline CDR1 is SGHVS and CDR2 FNYEAQ. V was trimmed by 2 bases and J by 2 bases, leaving 13 bases between them. The sequenced CDR3 bases are TGTGCCAGCAGCTTATTTGGTGGCCGAACCTACGAG. Translating it yields CASSLFGGRTYE. The whole CDR3 sequence reads CASSLFGGRTYEQYF.

This clone was observed at least ten times. Read sequence stops 3 residues before the CDR3 end, and the germline J gene provides the missing end. V gene TRBV29-1 combines with J gene TRBJ2-5; D is undetermined. The CDR3 runs 12 residues. Per germline, CDR1 SQVTM and CDR2 ANQGSEA. With 5 bases removed from V and 5 bases from J, the gap between germline ends came to 12 bases. The CDR3 reads CSVIYDWETQYF. The sequenced part of the CDR3 DNA is TGCAGCGTTATCTACGATTGGGAGACC.

This clone was observed a few times. The read stops 3 residues short of the end of the CDR3; the missing end is completed from the germline J gene. This sequence joins TRBV20-1 and TRBJ2-5; D might be TRBD2 (5 bases). The germline CDR1 and CDR2 sequences are DFQATT and SNEGSKA (reference sequence). This CDR3 is built from 14 residues. Between the trimmed V and J ends, which lost 0 bases and 6 bases, there was a span of 14 bases. CDR3 residues: CSARDMRGLKTQYF. CDR3 DNA, as far as it was read: TGCAGTGCTAGAGATATGCGAGGGCTAAAGACC.

This clone was detected many times. Read sequence stops 3 residues before the CDR3 end, and the germline J gene provides the missing end. Additional DNA sequences in this sample encode the identical CDR3. This chain joins TRBV5-1 and TRBJ1-6, with TRBD1 as a possible D gene (5 bases). Trimming took off 2 bases at V and 7 bases at J, with 10 bases between the two ends. The CDR3 is made up of 14 amino acids. Looked up from germline, CDR1 is SGHRS and CDR2 is YFSETQ. The sequenced part of the CDR3 DNA is TGCGCCAGCAGCTTAGGGGATAAAAATTCACCC. This gives the protein CASSLGDKNSP. The CDR3 reads in full as CASSLGDKNSPLHF.

This clone was counted many times. The CDR3 is cut off 3 residues early in the read; its end comes from the germline J gene. This chain connects TRBV30 to TRBJ1-5; TRBD1 matches at 10 bases. This CDR3 spans 14 amino acids. Germline CDR1 and CDR2: GTSNPN and SVGIG (reference sequence). V shed 5 bases and J 5 bases; nucleotides not matched to a gene: 6. This chain's CDR3 is CAWGYGQGDQPQHF. The sequenced CDR3 bases are TGTGCCTGGGGTTACGGACAGGGGGATCAGCCC.

This clone came up many times. The read halts 3 residues ahead of the CDR3 end, with the missing end drawn from the germline J gene. The J gene is TRBJ2-2, the V gene TRBV2; 8 positions match TRBD1. V shed 4 bases, J shed 7 bases, and the junction held 2 bases outside the gene matches. CDR3 length: 13 amino acids. CDR1 and CDR2 (germline): SNHLY, FYNNEI. CDR3 residues: CASSGQGFGELFF. The covered CDR3 bases are TGTGCCAGCAGTGGACAGGGGTTCGGGGAG.

There are many counts of this clone. Read sequence stops 3 residues before the CDR3 end, and the germline J gene provides the missing end. The chain combines TRBV5-1 with TRBJ1-2, with D possibly TRBD1 on 5 matching bases. The CDR3 runs 12 residues. The V and J ends lost 0 bases and 6 bases respectively, with 6 bases between them. CDR1 is SGHRS, CDR2 YFSETQ, per germline. This CDR3 is CASSLEGNGYTF. The CDR3 DNA, read in part, is TGCGCCAGCAGCTTGGAGGGGAATGGC.